The T cell receptor (beta chain) under discussion was sequenced for a study of breast tumors, draining lymph nodes, adjacent tissues. In the case of this clonotype: The antigen is undetermined.

Each CDR3 protein is one row after TCRdb ran MiXCR on the multiplex PCR reads. The sample yields tens of thousands of distinct CDR3 sequences, 60% to 80% seen once. The germline CDR1 and CDR2 sequences are KGHDR and SFDVKD. V was trimmed by 2 bases and J by 3 bases, leaving 13 bases between them. The CDR3 totals 16 residues. Study-wide findings and caveats: Compared with basal-like, luminal-like tumors shared significantly more repertoire with nontumor tissue. Tumor TCR diversity was below lymph nodes but above nontumor tissue. Most tumor T cells seemingly derive from lymph node, then expand in tumor.

This clonotype originated in a female donor with breast cancer. Some clones in this sample may be carry-over from other donors' samples. Material: breast tumor tissue. The chain combines TRBV24-1 with TRBJ2-1; D possibly corresponds to TRBD1 (5 bases). DNA of the CDR3: TGTGCCACCAGTGATTCCAGTGGCAGGGTCTACAATGAGCAGTTCTTC. Amino acids: CATSDSSGRVYNEQFF.